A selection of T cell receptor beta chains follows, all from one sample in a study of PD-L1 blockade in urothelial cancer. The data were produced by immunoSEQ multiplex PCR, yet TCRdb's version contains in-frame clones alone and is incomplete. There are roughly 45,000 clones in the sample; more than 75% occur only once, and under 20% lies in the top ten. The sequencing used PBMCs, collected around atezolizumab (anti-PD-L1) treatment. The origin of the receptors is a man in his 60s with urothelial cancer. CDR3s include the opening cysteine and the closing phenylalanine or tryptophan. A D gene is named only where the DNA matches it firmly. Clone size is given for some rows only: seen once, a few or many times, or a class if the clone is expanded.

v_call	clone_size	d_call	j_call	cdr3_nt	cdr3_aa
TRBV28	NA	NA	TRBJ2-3	TGTGCCAGCAGTCCTGCCTCAGGGGCGGGTGGCACAGATACGCAGTATTTT	CASSPASGAGGTDTQYF
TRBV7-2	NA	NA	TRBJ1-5	TGTGCCAGCAGCTTACTAGGGGGCAATCAGCCCCAGCATTTT	CASSLLGGNQPQHF
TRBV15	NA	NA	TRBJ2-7	TGTGCCACCAGCAAAGAAGGTGGTCTGAAGACTTACGAGCAGTACTTC	CATSKEGGLKTYEQYF
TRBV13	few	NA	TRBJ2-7	TGTGCCAGCAGCTTAGTCAGGTCCGAGCAGTACTTC	CASSLVRSEQYF
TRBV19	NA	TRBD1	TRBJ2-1	TGTGCCAGTAGTATAGCAGGGGGAGCCGGCAATGAGCAGTTCTTC	CASSIAGGAGNEQFF
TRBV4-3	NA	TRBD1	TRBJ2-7	TGCGCCAGCAGCCCTTCCTCGACAGGGTTCTCCCGGCGCGAGCAGTACTTC	CASSPSSTGFSRREQYF
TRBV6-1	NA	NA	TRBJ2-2	TGTGCCAGCAGTGAAGCTGGCGGGGTCTACACCGGGGAGCTGTTTTTT	CASSEAGGVYTGELFF
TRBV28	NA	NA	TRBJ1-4	TGTGCCAGCCGTCACGTGAGGGCTGGGCACGAAAAACTGTTTTTT	CASRHVRAGHEKLFF
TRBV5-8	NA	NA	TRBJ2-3	TGTGCCAGCAGCTTGTTGAGGGAAGATACGCAGTATTTT	CASSLLREDTQYF
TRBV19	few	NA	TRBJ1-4	TGTGCCAGTAGTATTCGGGGATTGGAGGAAAAACTGTTTTTT	CASSIRGLEEKLFF
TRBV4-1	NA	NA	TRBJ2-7	TGCGCCAGCAGCCAAGAGCAGGGCTACGAGCAGTACTTC	CASSQEQGYEQYF
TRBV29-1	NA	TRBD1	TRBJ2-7	TGCAGCGGGGGAGACAGGGGGCGATACGAGCAGTACTTC	CSGGDRGRYEQYF
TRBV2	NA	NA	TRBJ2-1	TGTGCCACCCTACGGAGGGATGAGCAGTTCTTC	CATLRRDEQFF
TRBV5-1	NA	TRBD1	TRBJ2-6	TGCGCCAGCAGCCACCGGGACAGGGCCGTTTGGGGGGCCAACGTCCTGACTTTC	CASSHRDRAVWGANVLTF
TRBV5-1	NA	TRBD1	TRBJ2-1	TGCGCCAGCAGCTTGAGGCAGGGGGCAATCTACAATGAGCAGTTCTTC	CASSLRQGAIYNEQFF
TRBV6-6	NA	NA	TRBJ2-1	TGTGCCAGCAGGGTAGTAGAGGGGGTGAATGAGCAGTTCTTC	CASRVVEGVNEQFF
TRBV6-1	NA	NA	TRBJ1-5	TGTGCCAGCAGCGAACAGGGTCCGTCGTATCAGCCCCAGCATTTT	CASSEQGPSYQPQHF
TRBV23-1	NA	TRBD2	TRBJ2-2	TGCGCCAGCAGTCAATCCTCGGCGGGGGAGGACACCGGGGAGCTGTTTTTT	CASSQSSAGEDTGELFF
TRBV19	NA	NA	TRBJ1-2	TGTGCCAGTAGCCCCACGGGAACGGGGGCTAACTATGGCTACACCTTC	CASSPTGTGANYGYTF
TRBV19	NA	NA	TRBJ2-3	TGTGCCAGCCAGGGGGAGGTAGATACGCAGTATTTT	CASQGEVDTQYF
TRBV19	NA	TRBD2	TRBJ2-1	TGTGCCAGTAGTATCTTAGCGGGAGAAGCCAATGAGCAGTTCTTC	CASSILAGEANEQFF
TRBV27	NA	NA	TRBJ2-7	TGTGCCATCGGGGGGCGGGGCTATGGCGAGCAGTACTTC	CAIGGRGYGEQYF
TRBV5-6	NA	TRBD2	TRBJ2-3	TGTGCCAGCAGCCTGACTAGCGGGGGCCCCCCCGCGCAGTATTTT	CASSLTSGGPPAQYF
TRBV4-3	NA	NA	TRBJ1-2	TGCGCCAGCAGCTGGACCTCAGGGGATGGCTACACCTTC	CASSWTSGDGYTF
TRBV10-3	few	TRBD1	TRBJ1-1	TGTGCCATTTCGACAGGGGGGTACACTGAAGCTTTCTTT	CAISTGGYTEAFF
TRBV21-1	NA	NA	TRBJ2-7	TGTGCCAGCAGCAAAGGAAGGCAGGTATCCTACGAGCAGTACTTC	CASSKGRQVSYEQYF
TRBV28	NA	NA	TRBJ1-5	TGTGCCAGCATAGGGCAGGGGTTGTATGGTAGCAATCAGCCCCAGCATTTT	CASIGQGLYGSNQPQHF
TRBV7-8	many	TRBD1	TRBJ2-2	TGTGCCAGCAGCCTCCGGGACAGAATGTTGACCGGGGAGCTGTTTTTT	CASSLRDRMLTGELFF
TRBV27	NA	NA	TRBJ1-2	TGTGCCAGCAGTTTATCCCCTTCGACAGATATGAACTATGGCTACACCTTC	CASSLSPSTDMNYGYTF
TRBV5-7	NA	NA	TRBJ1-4	TGTGCCAGCAGCTGGGGGGACGGTATTAATGAAAAACTGTTTTTT	CASSWGDGINEKLFF
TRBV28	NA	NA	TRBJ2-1	TGTGCCAGCAGTTATGGCGCAGGGTTGGATGAGCAGTTCTTC	CASSYGAGLDEQFF
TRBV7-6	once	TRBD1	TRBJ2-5	TGTGCCAGCAGCTTGATGGCCCAGGGGGCAGGAGAGACCCAGTACTTC	CASSLMAQGAGETQYF
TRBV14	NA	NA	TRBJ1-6	TGTGCCAGCAGCCAGACTAAAAATAATTCACCCCTCCACTTT	CASSQTKNNSPLHF
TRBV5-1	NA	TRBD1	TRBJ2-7	TGCGCCAGCAGCGTGGGACAGTACGAGCAGTACTTC	CASSVGQYEQYF
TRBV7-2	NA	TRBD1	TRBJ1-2	TGTGCCAGCAGCTTAGGGACAGGGGAGCGGGGCTACACCTTC	CASSLGTGERGYTF
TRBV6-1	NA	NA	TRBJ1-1	TGTGCCAGCAGTTGGGGGGGGAACACTGAAGCTTTCTTT	CASSWGGNTEAFF
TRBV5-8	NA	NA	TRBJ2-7	TGTGCCAGCAGCTTGGGGCAGTCTTACGAGCAGTACTTC	CASSLGQSYEQYF
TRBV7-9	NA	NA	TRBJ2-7	TGTGCCAGCAGCTTAGACGGCGGTTCCTACGAGCAGTACTTC	CASSLDGGSYEQYF
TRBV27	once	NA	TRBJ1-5	TGTGCCAGCAGTCTGTATGGGGGCGAGAGCAATCAGCCCCAGCATTTT	CASSLYGGESNQPQHF
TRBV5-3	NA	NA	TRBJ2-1	TGTGCCAGAAGCTTATGGCGGCCGGGACTGGCGAGCTCCTACAATGAGCAGTTCTTC	CARSLWRPGLASSYNEQFF